This T cell receptor (beta chain) was profiled in a study of T-cell memory formation after mild COVID-19. Study results and caveats: There was a balanced CD4/CD8 profile in clones contracting day 15 to 85, and later expanders leaned CD4+. The study found contracting CD4+ clones mainly in CM and EM and contracting CD8+ clones in EMRA.

To note about this clonotype: The antigen is unknown.

CDR1 and CDR2 from the germline V gene are SGHVS and FNYEAQ. V lost 6 bases, J lost 8 bases, and 22 bases lay in between. The CDR3 is made up of 15 amino acids. From 5'RACE with constant-segment primers came TCR alpha and TCR beta cDNA libraries that carried sample barcodes and UMIs. Via MiXCR, TCRdb re-called the 5' RACE reads, giving one row per CDR3 protein. Among 400,000 to 500,000 distinct CDR3 sequences listed, 20% were seen once. The sequenced sample was PBMCs or a T cell subset sorted from them (not recorded which). The rearrangement links TRBV7-6 to TRBJ1-2; D might be TRBD1 (5 bases). This TCR derives from an adult woman who had mild COVID-19 (a few samples of this study predate the infection). Cell type and time point are not known. Here the CDR3 reads CASSEVQGAPVGYTF. The CDR3 nucleotides read TGTGCCAGCAGTGAGGTCCAGGGAGCCCCTGTAGGCTACACCTTC.